This TCR beta chain originates from a study of regulatory T cells in long-lasting Graves disease. Study-wide results and limits: Persistent disease exhibited a predilection for TRBV28, TRBJ1-2 and TRBJ2-5.

As regards this clonotype: Its matching antigen is unknown.

Arm-PCR of CDR3 regions and iRepertoire HTBI primers were the basis on which TCR beta libraries were built. TCRdb analysed the multiplex PCR reads with MiXCR anew, one entry per CDR3 protein. The sample has 550,000 to 650,000 distinct CDR3 sequences, around 15% seen once; the top ten hold 12%. Time point reported: newly diagnosed GD, antithyroid drugs for less than 3 months. From PBMCs, RNA was extracted and then used to make the TCR library. Germline V gene data show CDR1 as SGDLS and CDR2 as YYNGEE. This CDR3 has 12 amino acids. V shed 3 bases and J shed 5 bases, with 9 bases lying between them. These data also featured in a second study, about T cells in Graves' hyperthyroidism and ophthalmopathy. That study adds: Also found in blood were most expanded thyroid clonotypes above 0.001.

Sample: peripheral blood mononuclear cells (PBMCs), taken at new diagnosis, from a patient treated with antithyroid drugs. This TCR derives from a man between 18 and 29 years old with Graves disease. The V gene is TRBV9, the J gene TRBJ2-7, with no clear D. CDR3 sequence (DNA): TGTGCCAGCAGCGAGCATCCCGACGAGCAGTACTTC. Translation: CASSEHPDEQYF. Full variable domain (missing parts from reference TRBV9 and TRBJ2-7): DSGVTQTPKHLITATGQRVTLRCSPRSGDLSVYWYQQSLDQGLQFLIQYYNGEERAKGNILERFSAQQFPDLHSELNLSSLELGDSALYFCASSEHPDEQYFGPGTRLTVT.